This is a list of T cell receptor beta chains from one sample in a study of T cells after yellow fever vaccination. TCRdb fed the 5' RACE reads into MiXCR, producing one record per CDR3 protein. Of 250,000 or so distinct CDR3 sequences in the sample, approximately 3.6% were seen once. The input for sequencing was PBMCs, taken 15 days after the yellow fever booster vaccination. The receptors come from a man aged 18 to 35 who received the YFV17D yellow fever vaccine. Each CDR3 is given with its conserved first and last residue. D genes are given only for firm matches. The size of a clone is reported for some rows only, either as once, few or many, or as a class for expanded clones.

>.|TRBJ2-1|TRBV15|many|16
TGTGCCACCAGCAGAGTGGTGGCAGGGACTTACAATGAGCAGTTCTTC
CATSRVVAGTYNEQFF
>TRBD1|TRBJ1-5|TRBV6-9|few|15
TGTGCCAGCAGCCTTGGACAGGGACTCAATCAGCCCCAGCATTTT
CASSLGQGLNQPQHF
>TRBD2|TRBJ2-2|TRBV20-1|many|15
TGCAGTGCTGGGCGGGGGACGGGGGGCACCGGGGAGCTGTTTTTT
CSAGRGTGGTGELFF
>TRBD2|TRBJ2-7|TRBV10-3|many|15
TGTGCCATCAGAGAGACTAGCGGGGCCCCCTACGAGCAGTACTTC
CAIRETSGAPYEQYF
>.|TRBJ2-3|TRBV5-1|many|13
TGCGCCAGCAGCTTGTCGGGTGAAGATACGCAGTATTTT
CASSLSGEDTQYF
>.|TRBJ2-3|TRBV4-1|many|16
TGCGCCAGCAGCCAAGACGGGGGCCGCCGCACAGATACGCAGTATTTT
CASSQDGGRRTDTQYF
>TRBD1|TRBJ1-2|TRBV5-1|many|13
TGCGCCAGCAGCTGGACAGGGGGCGATGGCTACACCTTC
CASSWTGGDGYTF
>TRBD1|TRBJ2-3|TRBV5-6|many|15
TGTGCCAGCAGCTTAACGGGACAGGGCACAGATACGCAGTATTTT
CASSLTGQGTDTQYF
>.|TRBJ1-2|TRBV12-3/TRBV12-4|many|10
TGTGCCACCCCGGGACGGGGCTACACCTTC
CATPGRGYTF
>.|TRBJ2-5|TRBV5-1|many|14
TGCGCCAGCAGCGCCGGGGGGCTCGGTGAGACCCAGTACTTC
CASSAGGLGETQYF
>.|TRBJ1-2|TRBV7-6|.|15
TGTGCCAGCAGCTCGGTCAAGGGGCCTTACTATGGCTACACCTTC
CASSSVKGPYYGYTF
>TRBD2|TRBJ2-3|TRBV5-4|.|17
TGTGCCAGCAGCTTGTTCGGTATAACTAGCGGCACAGATACGCAGTATTTT
CASSLFGITSGTDTQYF
>.|TRBJ2-1|TRBV6-5|few|14
TGTGCCAGCAGTATCCGTAGCGAGTACAATGAGCAGTTCTTC
CASSIRSEYNEQFF
>.|TRBJ1-5|TRBV23-1|few|16
TGCGCCAGCAGCCGGGCCTGGAAGTCTAGCAATCAGCCCCAGCATTTT
CASSRAWKSSNQPQHF
>.|TRBJ2-3|TRBV11-3|many|14
TGTGCCAGCAGCTGGGGCCAGGGGACAGATACGCAGTATTTT
CASSWGQGTDTQYF
>TRBD2|TRBJ2-1|TRBV7-8|.|17
TGTGCCAGCAGCCACTTAGGACGCGGTAGCGGGAACAATGAGCAGTTCTTC
CASSHLGRGSGNNEQFF
>.|TRBJ2-5|TRBV30|many|10
TGTGCCTGGGCTGGGGAGACCCAGTACTTC
CAWAGETQYF
>.|TRBJ2-2|TRBV29-1|many|11
TGCAGCGTTGGGGGGAGCGGGGAGCTGTTTTTT
CSVGGSGELFF
>TRBD1|TRBJ1-3|TRBV20-1|many|14
TGCAGTGCAGGCAGGGGGTTGAGTGGAAACACCATATATTTT
CSAGRGLSGNTIYF
>.|TRBJ2-7|TRBV7-9|many|14
TGTGCCAGCAGCTTCGACAGGACCTCCTACGAGCAGTACTTC
CASSFDRTSYEQYF
>.|TRBJ1-1|TRBV29-1|many|13
TGCAGCGCCCATGTCGGGGGGAACACTGAAGCTTTCTTT
CSAHVGGNTEAFF
>.|TRBJ2-2|TRBV29-1|many|14
TGCAGCGCATCAACGACTGGGTTCACCGGGGAGCTGTTTTTT
CSASTTGFTGELFF
>.|TRBJ2-3|TRBV7-6|many|18
TGTGCCAGCAGCCGGGAGGGGGTGAGGGGGCCCCGCTCAGATACGCAGTATTTT
CASSREGVRGPRSDTQYF
>.|TRBJ1-4|TRBV2|few|13
TGTGCCAGCAGGGGCGGGGCAGGCGAAAAACTGTTTTTT
CASRGGAGEKLFF
>.|TRBJ1-1|TRBV18|many|13
TGTGCCAGCTCAACAGATCTGAACACTGAAGCTTTCTTT
CASSTDLNTEAFF
>.|TRBJ2-6|TRBV6-5|many|16
TGTGCCAGCAGTTACGGAGCCACCTCTGGGGCCAACGTCCTGACTTTC
CASSYGATSGANVLTF
>.|TRBJ2-3|TRBV5-5|many|13
TGTGCCAGCAGCTTGATGGGCACAGATACGCAGTATTTT
CASSLMGTDTQYF
>TRBD1|TRBJ2-5|TRBV28|many|16
TGTGCCAGCAGTTCGTCCCGTGAAGGGGGCTGGGAGACCCAGTACTTC
CASSSSREGGWETQYF